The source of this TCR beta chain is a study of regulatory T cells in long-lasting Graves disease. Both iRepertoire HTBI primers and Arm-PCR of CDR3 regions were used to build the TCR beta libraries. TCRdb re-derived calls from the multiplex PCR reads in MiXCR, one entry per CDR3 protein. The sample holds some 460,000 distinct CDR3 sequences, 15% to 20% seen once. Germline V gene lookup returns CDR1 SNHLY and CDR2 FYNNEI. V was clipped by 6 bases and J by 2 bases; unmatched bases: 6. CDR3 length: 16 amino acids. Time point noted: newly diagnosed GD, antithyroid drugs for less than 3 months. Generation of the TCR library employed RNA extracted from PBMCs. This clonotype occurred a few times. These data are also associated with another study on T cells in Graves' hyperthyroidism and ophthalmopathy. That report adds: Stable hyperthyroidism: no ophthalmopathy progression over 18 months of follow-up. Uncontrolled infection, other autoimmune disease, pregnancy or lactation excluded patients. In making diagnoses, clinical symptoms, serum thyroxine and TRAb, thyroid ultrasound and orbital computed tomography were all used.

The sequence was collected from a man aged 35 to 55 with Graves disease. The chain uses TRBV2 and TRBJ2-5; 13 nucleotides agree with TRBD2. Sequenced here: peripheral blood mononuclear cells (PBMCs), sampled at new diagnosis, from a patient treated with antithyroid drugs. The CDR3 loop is CASSPGTSGKQETQYF. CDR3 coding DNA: TGTGCCAGCAGCCCCGGGACTAGCGGGAAACAAGAGACCCAGTACTTC.